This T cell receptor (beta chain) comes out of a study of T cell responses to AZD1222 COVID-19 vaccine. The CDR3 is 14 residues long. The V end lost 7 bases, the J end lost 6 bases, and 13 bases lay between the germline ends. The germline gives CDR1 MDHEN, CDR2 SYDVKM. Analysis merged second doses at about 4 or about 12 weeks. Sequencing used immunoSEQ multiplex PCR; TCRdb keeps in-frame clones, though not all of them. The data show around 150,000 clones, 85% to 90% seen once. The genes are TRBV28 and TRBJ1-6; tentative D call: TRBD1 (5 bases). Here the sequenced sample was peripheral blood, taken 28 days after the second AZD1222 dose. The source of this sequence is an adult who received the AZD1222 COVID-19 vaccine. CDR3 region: CASTSSTVNSPLHF. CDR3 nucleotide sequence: TGTGCCAGCACCTCTTCGACAGTTAATTCACCCCTCCACTTT.